The clone carrying this T cell receptor beta chain was seen at least ten times. The V gene end was trimmed by 0 bases and the J gene end by 3 bases; junction bases not matched to a gene: 7. This CDR3 has 16 amino acids. The germline V gene has CDR1 KGHSH and CDR2 LQKENI. This sample was included in a study of neurological immune-mediated disorders. The authors made cDNA by 5'RACE with 10-nucleotide random UMIs. Each CDR3 protein is one row after TCRdb ran MiXCR on the 5' RACE reads. The table shows about 31,000 distinct CDR3 sequences, with roughly 14% occurring only once. The time point: technical triplicate 2. For the sorted libraries, around 1 million CD4+ or CD8+ T cells were used.

The V and J genes are TRBV18 and TRBJ2-7, with TRBD2 identical over 8 bases. The material sequenced was CD4+ T cells from blood. The sequence came from a female donor with HTLV-1-associated myelopathy (HAM/TSP). For the CDR3, the DNA is TGTGCCAGCTCACCACCTCGTAGCGGGGTCTACTACGAGCAGTACTTC. Amino acids: CASSPPRSGVYYEQYF.